This T cell receptor beta chain was observed in a study of shared clonotypes between healthy human individuals. Study observations and caveats: Sampling covered nothing but blood. Tissue TCR repertoires likely differ from those found in blood.

Researchers ran the assay at a deep level. Sequencing used immunoSEQ multiplex PCR; TCRdb keeps in-frame clones, though not all of them. The table has roughly 2.6 million clones, 90% to 95% seen once. Looked up from germline, CDR1 is ENHRY and CDR2 is SYGVKD. The CDR3 covers 15 residues. Trimming cost V 6 bases and J 0 bases, with 15 bases left between them. To note about this clone: Its target is not known.

The V call is TRBV10-3, the J call TRBJ2-7, with D hard to call. Sequencing used naive CD4+ T cells sorted from blood. Described subset: CD45RA+ positively selected. This receptor was obtained from a man between 18 and 35 years old in good health. CDR3 loop: CAISLLLGSSYEQYF. CDR3 coding DNA: TGTGCCATCAGCCTTCTACTGGGCAGCTCCTACGAGCAGTACTTC.